This note documents a single TCR beta chain sequence. Antigen: not known. This CDR3 region has 13 residues. Among the 110 or so subjects of the validation cohort, separate from the roughly 600-subject first cohort, were the donors. Clones were read by immunoSEQ multiplex PCR, and TCRdb kept only the in-frame ones, dropping some. The profile shows a few hundred thousand clones, about nine tenths of them singletons. This entry belongs to a study of cytomegalovirus exposure and HLA in healthy donors. Study-level points and caveats: The CMV antigen specificity of a few CMV-associated chains was confirmed through in vitro analysis. The listing of 150 or so TCR beta chains classed them as cytomegalovirus-associated.

Material: PBMCs. The rearrangement joins TRBV21-1 to TRBJ1-1; TRBD1 is the table's D call, not checked against the DNA. TRBV21-1 is listed as a pseudogene. The sequence came from a woman aged 18-35 years in good health and CMV-seronegative. This chain's CDR3 is CASSKDRNTEAFF. In DNA, the CDR3 is TGTGCCAGCAGCAAAGACAGGAACACTGAAGCTTTCTTT.